Following are 17 T cell receptor beta chains from one sample sequenced in a study of T-cell reconstitution after alpha-beta-depleted transplantation in children. A library of TCRbeta sequences, prepared with unique molecular identifiers, was generated. Via MiXCR, TCRdb re-called the PCR reads, giving one row per CDR3 protein. The sample records around 100,000 distinct CDR3 sequences, about 9.4% being singletons. The sequencing here drew on PBMCs, taken before TCRalphabeta/CD19-depleted stem cell transplant. Every receptor here comes from a boy between 2 and 10 years old with acute lymphoblastic leukemia, due to receive a stem cell transplant.

This clonotype was counted between two and nine times. V usage is TRBV5-1 and J usage is TRBJ2-5; D possibly corresponds to TRBD2 (6 bases). V was shortened by 4 bases and J by 4 bases, with 17 bases between the two germline ends. CDR1 SGHRS and CDR2 YFSETQ come from the germline V gene. The CDR3 runs 15 residues. The CDR3: CASSKGTRGGETQYF. The CDR3 DNA reads TGCGCCAGCAGCAAAGGGACTCGTGGGGGAGAGACCCAGTACTTC.

The table lists this clonotype with many counts. The chain is built from TRBV7-2 and TRBJ1-6; no clear D gene. Trimming cost V 2 bases and J 4 bases, with 3 bases left between them. Germline lookup yields CDR1 SGHTA and CDR2 FQGNSA. The CDR3 has 13 amino acids. The CDR3 bases are TGTGCCAGCAGCTTACAATATAATTCACCCCTCCACTTT. Amino acid sequence: CASSLQYNSPLHF.

In this sample, this clonotype turned up many times. The V call is TRBV25-1, the J call TRBJ2-3; 11 nucleotides align to TRBD2. Germline assignment: CDR1 MGHDK and CDR2 SYGVNS. The V segment lost 4 bases and the J segment 4 bases; nucleotides outside the gene matches: 4. This CDR3 is built from 15 residues. This CDR3 reads CASSGTSGSADTQYF. The DNA for the CDR3 is TGTGCCAGCAGTGGGACTAGCGGGTCCGCAGATACGCAGTATTTT.

The sample holds many counts of this clonotype. The gene calls are TRBV6-1 and TRBJ2-3; the match to TRBD2 covers 13 bases. CDR3 length: 15 residues. Trimming cost V 4 bases and J 4 bases; bases outside gene matches: 2. In germline, CDR1 is MNHNS, CDR2 SASEGT. Here the CDR3 DNA reads TGTGCCAGCAGTGGGACTAGCGGGAGTTCAGATACGCAGTATTTT. It encodes CASSGTSGSSDTQYF.

The V gene is TRBV11-2, the J gene TRBJ1-2; D is ambiguous. Deletions cut 1 base from V and 0 bases from J, with 6 bases between. The CDR3 runs 14 residues. Germline loops: CDR1 SGHAT, CDR2 FQNNGV. CDR3 loop: CASSLVGSNYGYTF. CDR3 nucleotide sequence: TGTGCCAGCAGCTTAGTTGGATCTAACTATGGCTACACCTTC.

This clonotype has ten or more counts. This sequence joins TRBV15 and TRBJ2-5; D may match TRBD1 or TRBD2 (5 bases each). Trimming removed 3 bases from V and 4 bases from J, with 6 bases in between. There are 12 residues in the CDR3. The germline gives CDR1 LNHNV, CDR2 YYDKDF (reference sequence). The CDR3 here is CATSRGPETQYF. CDR3 DNA sequence: TGTGCCACCAGCAGGGGACCAGAGACCCAGTACTTC. The variable domain in full, with the rest retrieved from reference TRBV15 and TRBJ2-5, is DAMVIQNPRYQVTQFGKPVTLSCSQTLNHNVMYWYQQKSSQAPKLLFHYYDKDFNNEADTPDNFQSRRPNTSFCFLDIRSPGLGDTAMYLCATSRGPETQYFGPGTRLLVL.

This clonotype was picked up many times. The chain is built from TRBV5-1 and TRBJ1-1; D is possibly TRBD1 (5 bases). The CDR3 covers 15 residues. CDR1 is SGHRS and CDR2 is YFSETQ in the germline V gene. V was pared by 2 bases and J by 1 base, with 12 bases between. CDR3 in DNA: TGCGCCAGCAGCTTTTCCTCAGGGAGGAACACTGAAGCTTTCTTT. This gives the protein CASSFSSGRNTEAFF. Filled out from reference TRBV5-1 and TRBJ1-1, the complete variable domain reads KAGVTQTPRYLIKTRGQQVTLSCSPISGHRSVSWYQQTPGQGLQFLFEYFSETQRNKGNFPGRFSGRQFSNSRSEMNVSTLELGDSALYLCASSFSSGRNTEAFFGQGTRLTVV.

This chain links TRBV6-5 with TRBJ2-7; 11 nucleotides agree with TRBD1. The CDR3 is 15 amino acids. Trimming took 2 bases from V and 2 from J; bases not matched to a gene: 2. Germline V gives CDR1 MNHEY, CDR2 SVGAGI. CDR3 bases: TGTGCCAGCAGTTACGGACAGGGGGCCCCCTACGAGCAGTACTTC. Its translation is CASSYGQGAPYEQYF.

CDR3 bases: TGTGCCACCAGGAGTGGACAGGACGGGGGCTATGGCTACACCTTC. Its translation: CATRSGQDGGYGYTF. The rearrangement links TRBV24-1 to TRBJ1-2, with TRBD1 identical over 7 bases. CDR3 size: 15 residues. V trimming: 7 bases; J trimming: 4 bases; junction bases outside the gene matches: 11. CDR1 is KGHDR and CDR2 is SFDVKD in the germline V gene.

This clonotype was counted ten times or more. V and J are TRBV25-1 and TRBJ2-6; the match to TRBD1 covers 10 bases. The CDR3 runs 22 residues. The germline V gene encodes CDR1 MGHDK and CDR2 SYGVNS. Losses at the gene ends were 5 bases for V and 1 base for J; bases not matched to a gene: 20. The CDR3 nucleotides read TGTGCCAGCAGTCGTCCGGTTAGGGACAGGGGTGTTCGGACGTCTGGGGCCAACGTCCTGACTTTC. Translated: CASSRPVRDRGVRTSGANVLTF.

The gene calls are TRBV5-1 and TRBJ2-6, with D tentatively TRBD2 (7 bases). Trimming took off 4 bases at V and 0 bases at J, with 11 bases between the two ends. The CDR3 is made up of 16 amino acids. CDR1 and CDR2 (germline): SGHRS, YFSETQ. In DNA, the CDR3 is TGCGCCAGCAGCCGGGGGGCTACCTCTGGGGCCAACGTCCTGACTTTC. Translated: CASSRGATSGANVLTF.

The chain is built from TRBV28 and TRBJ2-2, with 7 bases identical to TRBD2. Germline CDR1 MDHEN, CDR2 SYDVKM. The CDR3 has 17 amino acids. V lost 5 bases and J lost 3; bases outside the gene matches: 12. The CDR3 DNA reads TGTGCCAGCAGTCCACTTACGTCCCGGGAGGACACCGGGGAGCTGTTTTTT. It encodes CASSPLTSREDTGELFF.

The chain links TRBV2 to TRBJ2-7; 15 bases agree with TRBD2. Germline V CDR1 and CDR2: SNHLY, FYNNEI. The V gene end was trimmed by 7 bases and the J gene end by 0 bases; junction bases not matched to a gene: 7. The CDR3 spans 17 residues. CDR3 loop: CASTKGLAGGYSYEQYF. In DNA, the CDR3 is TGTGCCAGCACCAAGGGACTAGCGGGAGGTTACTCCTACGAGCAGTACTTC.

In its sample, this clonotype was seen once. Given a much more abundant clone one base away, this may be a read error. The rearrangement links TRBV10-2 to TRBJ2-1, with TRBD2 identical over 12 bases. Germline CDR1 and CDR2: WSHSY and SAAADI. The CDR3 contains 14 residues. CDR3 sequence (DNA): TGCGCCAGCAGGGGGACTAGCGGGTACAATGGGCAGTTCTTC. This encodes CASRGTSGYNGQFF.

This clonotype was observed a handful of times. The chain combines TRBV6-6 with TRBJ2-2; D call uncertain. The germline V gene has CDR1 MNHNY and CDR2 SVGAGI (reference sequence). V lost 7 bases and J 2 bases, leaving 5 bases between the germline ends. The CDR3 is made up of 12 amino acids. In DNA form, the CDR3 reads TGTGCCAGCACTCATAACACCGGGGAGCTGTTTTTT. This gives the protein CASTHNTGELFF.

There are many counts of this clonotype. The chain is built from TRBV5-1 and TRBJ2-3, with TRBD1 matching 8 bases. The CDR3 runs to 14 residues. Germline values: CDR1 SGHRS, CDR2 YFSETQ. V was pared by 3 bases and J by 4 bases, with 4 bases of the junction left unmatched. CDR3 sequence (DNA): TGCGCCAGCAGCTCTTCGACAGGGGCAGATACGCAGTATTTT. Its protein product is CASSSSTGADTQYF.

The rearrangement uses TRBV18 and TRBJ2-6; D is uncertain. The CDR3 contains 15 residues. V lost 3 bases and J lost 0, with 6 bases in between. The germline CDR1 and CDR2 sequences are KGHSH and LQKENI. CDR3 protein: CASSPSTSGANVLTF. The CDR3, as DNA: TGTGCCAGCTCACCGAGCACCTCTGGGGCCAACGTCCTGACTTTC.